This T cell receptor (beta chain) was captured in a study of cytomegalovirus exposure and HLA in healthy donors. The primer mix had 60 Vbeta and 13 Jbeta primers. This table comes from immunoSEQ multiplex PCR, and its TCRdb copy is limited to in-frame clones, with some not included. This table holds 100,000 to 150,000 clones, 77% found once. Study-wide results and caveats: Later analysis identified several of the most significant clusters that appeared linked to common viral pathogens. TCR beta sequences reportedly predicted most subjects' HLA-A and HLA-B alleles accurately. An observed cluster of highly shared sequence variants was recorded as a likely sequencing artifact. In a later analysis, CMV-associated beta chains were mostly HLA-associated, it appeared.

CDR3 length: 17 amino acids. Germline values: CDR1 SGHTA, CDR2 FQGNSA. V shed 5 bases, J shed 7 bases, and the junction held 17 bases outside the gene matches. Comment on this clone: What it recognizes is unknown.

The clonotype comes from a male donor in good health and CMV-seropositive. This rearrangement joins TRBV7-2 to TRBJ1-1, with 9 positions matching TRBD1. The sample taken for sequencing was PBMCs. CDR3 bases: TGTGCCAGCAGCCTACGCCCACAGGGGGCGAACAATAATGAAGCTTTCTTT. This gives the protein CASSLRPQGANNNEAFF. The whole variable domain, remainder taken from reference TRBV7-2 and TRBJ1-1, is GAGVSQSPSNKVTEKGKDVELRCDPISGHTALYWYRQSLGQGLEFLIYFQGNSAPDKSGLPSDRFSAERTGGSVSTLTIQRTQQEDSAVYLCASSLRPQGANNNEAFFGQGTRLTVV.